Below are 30 T cell receptor beta chains sequenced from a single sample in a study of OX40 agonist ivuxolimab in advanced cancers. TCRdb's copy holds only in-frame clones and misses some; the assay was immunoSEQ multiplex PCR. The data contain around 65,000 clones, 80% to 95% of them singletons. Sequences were derived from CD4+ or CD8+ T cells sorted from blood, sampled in a trial of the OX40 agonist ivuxolimab. These receptors were obtained from an adult with an advanced solid tumor such as melanoma, head and neck, liver or kidney cancer.

J is TRBJ1-2 and V is TRBV7-2, with 8 positions matching TRBD1. CDR1 is SGHTA, CDR2 FQGNSA, per germline. The length of the CDR3 is 16 residues. The V gene end was trimmed by 6 bases and the J gene end by 0 bases; junction bases not matched to a gene: 9. CDR3: CASRSSGTGSNYGYTF. In DNA, the CDR3 is TGTGCCAGCAGGTCCTCCGGGACAGGATCTAACTATGGCTACACCTTC.

The rearrangement links TRBV5-1 to TRBJ2-7; weak D call: TRBD1 (6 bases). Trimming shortened V by 3 bases and J by 6 bases, and 25 bases separated the two germline ends. Germline lookup yields CDR1 SGHRS and CDR2 YFSETQ. The CDR3 loop spans 17 amino acids. DNA for the CDR3: TGCGCCAGCAGCTCTCCGGCCCTCCAGGGGCAACAAAGCGAGCAGTACTTC. Its translation: CASSSPALQGQQSEQYF.

This clone was recorded only once. The J gene is TRBJ2-7, the V gene TRBV7-5. TRBV7-5 is a pseudogene locus. This CDR3 has 16 residues. As DNA, the CDR3 is TGTGTCAGAAGCTTAGCTAGGGGGGCAAGGCGGGACGAGCAGTACTTC. This sequence encodes CVRSLARGARRDEQYF.

V is TRBV27 and J is TRBJ1-5; perhaps TRBD1 as D (6 bases). CDR3 length: 15 amino acids. V was trimmed by 8 bases and J by 4 bases, leaving 18 bases between them. Looked up from germline, CDR1 is MNHEY and CDR2 is SMNVEV (reference sequence). This CDR3 reads CASQLFRGPNQPQHF. The DNA of the CDR3 is TGTGCCAGCCAATTGTTCAGGGGTCCAAATCAGCCCCAGCATTTT.

This clone was counted once. The J gene is TRBJ1-4, the V gene TRBV19, with no clear D. Germline CDR1 reads LNHDA; CDR2 reads SQIVND (reference sequence). V was trimmed by 5 bases and J by 3 bases, leaving 13 bases between them. The length of the CDR3 is 15 residues. CDR3 sequence: CASSAPPVPNEKLFF. In DNA form, the CDR3 reads TGTGCCAGTAGTGCGCCCCCCGTTCCTAATGAAAAACTGTTTTTT. Based on the CDR3 plus reference TRBV19 and TRBJ1-4, the full variable domain is DGGITQSPKYLFRKEGQNVTLSCEQNLNHDAMYWYRQDPGQGLRLIYYSQIVNDFQKGDIAEGYSVSREKKESFPLTVTSAQKNPTAFYLCASSAPPVPNEKLFFGSGTQLSVL.

CDR3 in amino acids: CASSPTGALGYTF. Here the CDR3 DNA reads TGTGCCAGCAGCCCGACAGGGGCGCTGGGCTACACCTTC. The chain carries TRBV5-6 and TRBJ1-2; TRBD1 matches at 8 bases. The germline gives CDR1 SGHDT, CDR2 YYEEEE. J lost 8 bases, V lost 4 bases, and 7 bases had no gene match. The CDR3 contains 13 residues.

This clone was seen just once. V usage is TRBV7-9 and J usage is TRBJ1-1; tentatively, D is TRBD1 (5 bases). CDR1 is SEHNR, CDR2 FQNEAQ, per germline (reference sequence). With 3 bases removed from V and 1 base from J, the gap between germline ends came to 12 bases. The CDR3 consists of 15 residues. The CDR3 loop is CASSFNLGTNTEAFF. The CDR3 nucleotides are TGTGCCAGCAGCTTCAATCTGGGGACGAACACTGAAGCTTTCTTT.

The chain joins TRBV6-1 to TRBJ2-2; no clear D gene. The V gene lost 7 bases and the J gene lost 1 base, with 7 bases spanning the gap. In germline, CDR1 is MNHNS, CDR2 SASEGT. There are 13 residues in the CDR3. As DNA, the CDR3 is TGTGCCAGCATGGCGGTGAACACCGGGGAGCTGTTTTTT. The encoded protein is CASMAVNTGELFF.

This chain joins TRBV9 and TRBJ2-1, with a possible D match to TRBD1 (6 bases). V was pared by 0 bases and J by 4 bases, with 20 bases between. The length of the CDR3 is 18 residues. Germline CDR1 reads SGDLS; CDR2 reads YYNGEE. In nucleotides, the CDR3 is TGTGCCAGCAGCGTAGGTTCGAGCCCAGGGGCGACATACAATGAGCAGTTCTTC. This gives the protein CASSVGSSPGATYNEQFF.

CDR3 nucleotide sequence: TGTGCCAGCAGTTACGTAGGAAGCAGGGGGCAGACTGAAGCTTTCTTT. This translates into CASSYVGSRGQTEAFF. The chain links TRBV6-5 to TRBJ1-1; 8 nucleotides align to TRBD1. This CDR3 has 16 amino acids. The germline V gene encodes CDR1 MNHEY and CDR2 SVGAGI. Trimming removed 2 bases from V and 5 bases from J; junction bases left unmatched: 10.

CDR3 DNA: TGTGCCAGCGGCAGCGGGAGCTTCAATGAGCAGTTCTTC. It encodes CASGSGSFNEQFF. V usage is TRBV5-6 and J usage is TRBJ2-1, with 8 bases fitting TRBD2. The CDR3 runs 13 residues. After removal of 7 bases from V and 6 bases from J, the junction contained 6 bases not matched to a gene. Germline lookup yields CDR1 SGHDT and CDR2 YYEEEE.

The chain is built from TRBV7-9 and TRBJ2-1; D ambiguous. This CDR3 contains 12 residues. Trimming took off 5 bases at V and 12 bases at J, with 14 bases between the two ends. The germline V gene encodes CDR1 SEHNR and CDR2 FQNEAQ (reference sequence). The CDR3 is CASSTLQELQFF. The CDR3 bases are TGTGCCAGCAGCACTCTCCAGGAACTGCAGTTCTTC.

The CDR3 protein is CATRGAGSEQFF. The CDR3 region has the DNA TGTGCCACCAGGGGGGCGGGTTCGGAGCAGTTCTTC. This chain links TRBV15 with TRBJ2-1; tentatively, D is TRBD1 (6 bases). Germline V CDR1 and CDR2: LNHNV, YYDKDF (reference sequence). This CDR3 has 12 residues. The V and J ends lost 6 bases and 10 bases respectively, with 13 bases between them.

This chain links TRBV11-2 with TRBJ1-1; 9 nucleotides align to TRBD1. This CDR3 contains 18 residues. The trim removed 0 bases at V and 3 bases at J, leaving 11 bases unmatched. Germline assignment: CDR1 SGHAT and CDR2 FQNNGV. CDR3 sequence (DNA): TGTGCCAGCAGCTTAGACCCCTCCGGGACAGGGCTGTACACTGAAGCTTTCTTT. It encodes CASSLDPSGTGLYTEAFF. The whole variable domain, filled in from reference TRBV11-2 and TRBJ1-1, reads EAGVAQSPRYKIIEKRQSVAFWCNPISGHATLYWYQQILGQGPKLLIQFQNNGVVDDSQLPKDRFSAERLKGVDSTLKIQPAKLEDSAVYLCASSLDPSGTGLYTEAFFGQGTRLTVV.

The J gene is TRBJ2-7, the V gene TRBV29-1, with unresolved D. This CDR3 spans 11 amino acids. Germline loops: CDR1 SQVTM, CDR2 ANQGSEA. V lost 3 bases to trimming and J lost 6 bases, with 9 bases between them. CDR3 bases: TGCAGCGTTGATGTTTCATCCGAGCAGTACTTC. It yields the protein CSVDVSSEQYF.

The chain is built from TRBV7-9 and TRBJ2-7; maybe TRBD2 (5 bases). The germline V gene encodes CDR1 SEHNR and CDR2 FQNEAQ (reference sequence). V was shortened by 4 bases and J by 7 bases, with 14 bases between the two germline ends. CDR3 length equals 13 residues. The CDR3 spells CASSSAAQGEQYF. The CDR3, as DNA: TGTGCCAGCAGCTCAGCGGCCCAAGGGGAGCAGTACTTC.

Written as DNA, the CDR3 is TGTAGCGGGGGGGGATTCCTCTACGAGCAGTACTTC. This codes for CSGGGFLYEQYF. This sequence joins TRBV6-1 and TRBJ2-7; 10 positions match TRBD2. The germline V gene has CDR1 MNHNS and CDR2 SASEGT. CDR3 length equals 12 residues.

There are a few counts of this clone. The rearrangement joins TRBV15 to TRBJ1-5; no clear D gene. V gave up 0 bases and J gave up 6 bases, with 12 bases separating them. Per germline, CDR1 LNHNV and CDR2 YYDKDF (reference sequence). This CDR3 is built from 15 residues. CDR3 sequence (DNA): TGTGCCACCAGCAGAGATCGGGGTGAGAGTCAGCCCCAGCATTTT. Amino acids: CATSRDRGESQPQHF.

V is TRBV4-1 and J is TRBJ2-7; the D call may be TRBD1 or TRBD2 (5 bases each). The V gene's germline CDR1 is MGHRA and CDR2 YSYEKL. CDR3 size: 14 residues. V dropped 1 base and J dropped 6 bases, with 13 bases sitting between them. CDR3 nucleotide sequence: TGCGCCAGCAGCCAAGGTTTGGGGGTTGGCGAGCAGTACTTC. Amino acid sequence: CASSQGLGVGEQYF.

The chain recombines TRBV2 with TRBJ2-6; no reliable D call. Between the trimmed V and J ends, which lost 4 bases and 0 bases, there was a span of 25 bases. Germline V gene sequence: CDR1 SNHLY, CDR2 FYNNEI. The CDR3 sequence is 21 residues long. CDR3 region: CASSAARTRPGLDSGANVLTF. CDR3 nucleotide sequence: TGTGCCAGCAGTGCAGCCAGGACCCGTCCCGGGTTAGACTCTGGGGCCAACGTCCTGACTTTC. The variable domain in full, with the rest retrieved from reference TRBV2 and TRBJ2-6, is EPEVTQTPSHQVTQMGQEVILRCVPISNHLYFYWYRQILGQKVEFLVSFYNNEISEKSEIFDDQFSVERPDGSNFTLKIRSTKLEDSAMYFCASSAARTRPGLDSGANVLTFGAGSRLTVL.

J is TRBJ2-1 and V is TRBV23-1; maybe TRBD1 (5 bases). TRBV23-1 is known as an ORF, though its function is uncertain. V lost 3 bases and J 0 bases, leaving 12 bases between the germline ends. The CDR3 has 16 residues. The CDR3 DNA sequence: TGCGCCAGCAGTCATAAGGGGAATTACTCCTACAATGAGCAGTTCTTC. As protein: CASSHKGNYSYNEQFF.

In regard to this clone: Other nucleotide sequences in the sample specify the same CDR3. The V gene is TRBV7-3, the J gene TRBJ2-3; D remains ambiguous. Germline V gene data show CDR1 as SGHTA and CDR2 as FQGTGA. This CDR3 is 13 amino acids long. The ends were cut back, 1 base at V and 1 base at J, with 3 bases in the middle. CDR3 amino acids: CASSLKGTDTQYF. The CDR3 bases are TGTGCCAGCAGCTTAAAAGGCACAGATACGCAGTATTTT.

The gene calls are TRBV15 and TRBJ2-2; TRBD2 is a possible D gene (6 bases). The germline V and J ends were trimmed by 6 bases and 0 bases, with 11 bases remaining between them. This CDR3 spans 15 amino acids. Germline V lookup: CDR1 LNHNV, CDR2 YYDKDF (reference sequence). The CDR3 is CATRLAHANTGELFF. In DNA, the CDR3 is TGTGCCACCAGGCTAGCGCACGCGAACACCGGGGAGCTGTTTTTT.

J is TRBJ1-1 and V is TRBV19, with D tentatively TRBD1 (6 bases). The CDR3 is made up of 14 amino acids. Looked up from germline, CDR1 is LNHDA and CDR2 is SQIVND (reference sequence). V dropped 5 bases and J dropped 5 bases, with 15 bases sitting between them. The CDR3 region is CASSPWGLGTEAFF. CDR3 nucleotide sequence: TGTGCCAGTAGTCCGTGGGGGCTGGGGACTGAAGCTTTCTTT.

The chain uses TRBV9 and TRBJ2-5; 10 bases agree with TRBD2. The J call is doubtful: the DNA matches TRBJ2-7 better. Germline CDR1 SGDLS, CDR2 YYNGEE. The length of the CDR3 is 15 residues. In DNA, the CDR3 is TGTGCCAGCAGCGTAGCGAGTACTAGCGGGGTCGAGCAGTACTTC. Translating gives CASSVASTSGVEQYF.

This clone was observed once. The chain couples TRBV18 to TRBJ1-4; D may be TRBD1 (5 bases). V was shortened by 2 bases and J by 7 bases, with 20 bases between the two germline ends. From germline, CDR1 is KGHSH and CDR2 LQKENI. The CDR3 runs to 17 residues. In DNA, the CDR3 is TGTGCCAGCTCACCAACCAACGGGGGATGGGGTAGTGAAAAACTGTTTTTT. This sequence encodes CASSPTNGGWGSEKLFF.

The J gene is TRBJ1-2, the V gene TRBV27; the match to TRBD1 covers 7 bases. Germline V lookup: CDR1 MNHEY, CDR2 SMNVEV (reference sequence). CDR3 length: 16 residues. J gave up 4 bases and V 4 bases, and 12 bases lay outside the gene matches. The CDR3 DNA reads as TGTGCCAGCAGTTCCCCTCAGGGGGGGTTGACCTATGGCTACACCTTC. It is translated as CASSSPQGGLTYGYTF.

This chain connects TRBV4-1 to TRBJ2-3, with D perhaps assigned TRBD1 or TRBD2 (6 bases each). The CDR3 runs 15 residues. V gave up 1 base and J gave up 0 bases, with 8 bases separating them. The germline V gene has CDR1 MGHRA and CDR2 YSYEKL. CDR3 sequence (DNA): TGCGCCAGCAGCCAAGCGGGGGCTAGCACAGATACGCAGTATTTT. Residues: CASSQAGASTDTQYF.

The V gene is TRBV6-5, the J gene TRBJ1-1; 7 nucleotides match TRBD1. Unmatched junction bases numbered 3, after V lost 5 bases and J lost 0 bases. Per the germline V gene, CDR1 is MNHEY and CDR2 is SVGAGI. The CDR3 spans 14 residues. CDR3 coding DNA: TGTGCCAGCAGTCCCGGACAGGTGAACACTGAAGCTTTCTTT. This encodes CASSPGQVNTEAFF.

V usage is TRBV30 and J usage is TRBJ2-1; D is undetermined. Deletions cut 5 bases from V and 1 base from J, with 3 bases between. The germline V gene has CDR1 GTSNPN and CDR2 SVGIG (reference sequence). The CDR3 consists of 11 residues. CDR3 region: CAWGSYNEQFF. CDR3 DNA: TGTGCCTGGGGATCCTACAATGAGCAGTTCTTC.